Below, 16 T cell receptor beta chains from the same sample are listed, as sequenced in a study of lymphopenia after photon versus proton radiotherapy. Using immunoSEQ multiplex PCR, the repertoire was profiled, and TCRdb retains in-frame clones only, with some absent. The sample lists 150,000 to 200,000 clones; around nine tenths were seen once. The sample in question was peripheral blood, obtained from a patient treated with photon-based radiotherapy. The source of these receptors is a man aged 45 to 65 with gastric cancer.

The rearrangement uses TRBV11-2 and TRBJ2-7; tentative D call: TRBD2 (6 bases). The germline V gene has CDR1 SGHAT and CDR2 FQNNGV. The CDR3 has 13 residues. With 1 base removed from V and 2 bases from J, the gap between germline ends came to 6 bases. This CDR3 reads CASSLGLAYEQYF. The CDR3 DNA reads TGTGCCAGCAGCTTAGGACTAGCCTACGAGCAGTACTTC.

The chain joins TRBV27 to TRBJ1-2; D unresolved. This CDR3 is 13 amino acids long. Trimming removed 4 bases at V and 7 bases at J, with 13 bases between. CDR1 and CDR2 (germline): MNHEY, SMNVEV (reference sequence). Here the CDR3 reads CASSSREAGGYTF. The CDR3 bases are TGTGCCAGCAGTTCCCGTGAAGCTGGTGGCTACACCTTC.

DNA for the CDR3: TGTGCCAGCAGTTTACGAGGGACAGGGGATGGCTACACCTTC. This sequence encodes CASSLRGTGDGYTF. The chain has TRBV28 and TRBJ1-2; TRBD1 agrees at 10 bases. The CDR3 runs to 14 residues. CDR1 MDHEN and CDR2 SYDVKM come from the germline V gene. The V gene end was trimmed by 2 bases and the J gene end by 6 bases; junction bases not matched to a gene: 3.

CDR3 sequence reads: CASSRMTGERETQYF. CDR3 in DNA: TGTGCCAGCAGTCGAATGACAGGGGAGCGAGAGACCCAGTACTTC. The chain joins TRBV6-1 to TRBJ2-5, with 8 bases fitting TRBD1. The V gene end was trimmed by 5 bases and the J gene end by 4 bases; junction bases not matched to a gene: 9. The CDR3 spans 15 residues. The germline V gene has CDR1 MNHNS and CDR2 SASEGT.

The chain employs TRBV7-9 and TRBJ2-1; 9 bases are a match to TRBD2. Germline trimming cut 5 bases from V and 13 bases from J; bases unmatched to any gene: 9. Germline lookup yields CDR1 SEHNR and CDR2 FQNEAQ (reference sequence). The CDR3 is 13 residues long. CDR3 bases: TGTGCCAGCAGCGAAGAGACTAGCGGTAACCAGTTCTTC. Protein sequence: CASSEETSGNQFF.

The rearrangement uses TRBV29-1 and TRBJ2-1, with 8 positions matching TRBD2. Germline V lookup: CDR1 SQVTM, CDR2 ANQGSEA. The trim removed 3 bases at V and 4 bases at J, leaving 5 bases unmatched. This CDR3 contains 14 residues. The CDR3 DNA is TGCAGCGTTGACGGGACTAGGCAATACAATGAGCAGTTCTTC. This gives the protein CSVDGTRQYNEQFF.

This chain uses TRBV9 with TRBJ2-1; 11 bases match TRBD2. Germline CDR1 is SGDLS and CDR2 is YYNGEE. The CDR3 extends over 17 amino acids. V lost 0 bases and J lost 6; bases outside the gene matches: 8. The CDR3 is CASSVDSSGRSINEQFF. The CDR3 bases are TGTGCCAGCAGCGTAGATTCTAGCGGGAGGTCAATCAATGAGCAGTTCTTC. The complete variable domain, with remaining parts taken from reference TRBV9 and TRBJ2-1, reads DSGVTQTPKHLITATGQRVTLRCSPRSGDLSVYWYQQSLDQGLQFLIQYYNGEERAKGNILERFSAQQFPDLHSELNLSSLELGDSALYFCASSVDSSGRSINEQFFGPGTRLTVL.

The genes are TRBV14 and TRBJ2-7; 7 bases map to TRBD1. CDR1 and CDR2 (germline): SGHDN, FVKESK. Losses at the gene ends were 0 bases for V and 3 bases for J; bases not matched to a gene: 11. The CDR3 loop spans 17 amino acids. CDR3 bases: TGTGCCAGCAGCCAAGATTCCGGGACAGTCTCGGGCTACGAGCAGTACTTC. Translated: CASSQDSGTVSGYEQYF.

The rearrangement links TRBV29-1 to TRBJ1-1; D is ambiguous. The CDR3 is made up of 13 amino acids. Trimming removed 3 bases at V and 4 bases at J, with 12 bases between. Germline lookup yields CDR1 SQVTM and CDR2 ANQGSEA. Here the CDR3 reads CSVESIGITEAFF. The CDR3 nucleotides are TGCAGCGTTGAGTCCATCGGAATCACTGAAGCTTTCTTT.

This chain uses TRBV11-2 with TRBJ2-1; 15 bases line up with TRBD2. V was pared by 4 bases and J by 5 bases, with 6 bases of the junction left unmatched. There are 17 residues in the CDR3. Per germline, CDR1 SGHAT and CDR2 FQNNGV. The CDR3 nucleotides read TGTGCCAGCAGCTCGGAGGGACTAGCGGGAGGAAACAATGAGCAGTTCTTC. Translated: CASSSEGLAGGNNEQFF.

V usage is TRBV11-2 and J usage is TRBJ2-7, with D tentatively TRBD1 or TRBD2 (5 bases each). The germline V gene has CDR1 SGHAT and CDR2 FQNNGV. Trimming left V 2 bases short and J 5 bases short, with 13 bases between. The CDR3 loop spans 14 amino acids. CDR3 coding DNA: TGTGCCAGCAGCTTACAAGGGGAGAGGGACGAGCAGTACTTC. Translating gives CASSLQGERDEQYF.

This clone was detected once. The genes are TRBV10-3 and TRBJ1-5; D not certain. Germline lookup yields CDR1 ENHRY and CDR2 SYGVKD. Trimming removed 1 base at V and 7 bases at J, with 8 bases between. There are 13 residues in the CDR3. The CDR3 here is CAISEWANQPQHF. The CDR3, as DNA: TGTGCCATCAGTGAGTGGGCGAACCAGCCCCAGCATTTT.

This sequence joins TRBV15 and TRBJ1-2; D gene ambiguous. V lost 5 bases, J lost 2 bases, and 9 bases lay in between. This CDR3 contains 13 residues. Germline values: CDR1 LNHNV, CDR2 YYDKDF (reference sequence). CDR3 nucleotides: TGTGCCACCAGCCGTTCCGGGAACTATGGCTACACCTTC. Its translation is CATSRSGNYGYTF.

V usage is TRBV5-6 and J usage is TRBJ1-1; TRBD1 might be the D (5 bases). Looked up from germline, CDR1 is SGHDT and CDR2 is YYEEEE. V lost 2 bases, J lost 5 bases, and 13 bases lay in between. The CDR3 extends over 14 amino acids. DNA of the CDR3: TGTGCCAGCAGCTTCAGACGGGAGGGGACTGAAGCTTTCTTT. It yields the protein CASSFRREGTEAFF.

This clone occurred once. Other DNA sequences in the same sample also yield this CDR3. The chain is built from TRBV2 and TRBJ2-2; perhaps D is TRBD1 or TRBD2 (5 bases each). In germline, CDR1 is SNHLY, CDR2 FYNNEI. The CDR3 is 14 residues long. V was trimmed by 3 bases and J by 2 bases, leaving 7 bases between them. The CDR3 loop reads CASSERGNTGELFF. The CDR3 nucleotides read TGTGCCAGCAGTGAGAGGGGCAACACCGGGGAGCTGTTTTTT. The entire variable domain, with the rest obtained from reference TRBV2 and TRBJ2-2, is as follows: EPEVTQTPSHQVTQMGQEVILRCVPISNHLYFYWYRQILGQKVEFLVSFYNNEISEKSEIFDDQFSVERPDGSNFTLKIRSTKLEDSAMYFCASSERGNTGELFFGEGSRLTVL.

The rearrangement uses TRBV10-3 and TRBJ1-5, with D possibly TRBD1 on 5 matching bases. This CDR3 is built from 17 residues. V gave up 3 bases and J gave up 0 bases, with 15 bases separating them. The germline V gene has CDR1 ENHRY and CDR2 SYGVKD. Here the CDR3 DNA reads TGTGCCATCAGTGATCGGTCCGGGCAGGGTAGCAATCAGCCCCAGCATTTT. This sequence encodes CAISDRSGQGSNQPQHF.